This TCR beta chain came from a study of CD8 T cells in ankylosing spondylitis. Regarding the study as a whole: Clones linked to disease were reported to show significant enrichment in matched ankylosing spondylitis synovial fluid. Ankylosing spondylitis blood appeared to carry a characteristic TCR beta motif of 7 or 8 highly homologous variants.

Via MiXCR, TCRdb re-called the 5' RACE reads, giving one row per CDR3 protein. The sample holds 310,000 or so distinct CDR3 sequences, around 18% seen once. This CDR3 has 12 residues. V lost 5 bases and J lost 8, with 12 bases in between. Germline V gene sequence: CDR1 SQVTM, CDR2 ANQGSEA. As for this clonotype: Its antigen is currently unknown.

J is TRBJ1-4 and V is TRBV29-1; D is unresolved. The origin of this receptor is a male donor with ankylosing spondylitis or in good health (not recorded which). The sample comprised blood, either unsorted or a sorted T cell fraction (not recorded which). The CDR3 protein is CSVLLPGEKLFF. The DNA of the CDR3 is TGCAGCGTTTTACTTCCGGGAGAAAAACTGTTTTTT.